This T cell receptor beta chain comes out of a study of T cells in localized non-small cell lung cancer. The table came from immunoSEQ multiplex PCR; TCRdb's copy has only in-frame clones and leaves some out. This sample yields almost 20,000 clones, of which approximately 90% are seen a single time; over 7.5% belongs to the top ten. From germline, CDR1 is MNHEY and CDR2 SVGAGI. V lost 6 bases, J lost 5 bases, and 9 bases stayed unmatched. This CDR3 has 14 amino acids. V gene TRBV6-5 combines with J gene TRBJ1-2; 7 bases are a match to TRBD1. This specimen consisted of peripheral blood, obtained before any cancer treatment. The clonotype comes from a man between 40 and 75 years old with stage I lung adenocarcinoma. The CDR3 nucleotides read TGTGCCAGCAGGAGACAGGGACACCTTTATGGCTACACCTTC. Encoded protein: CASRRQGHLYGYTF.